This entry lists 10 T cell receptor beta chains sequenced from one sample in a study of shared clonotypes between healthy human individuals. Naive CD8 cells, CD45RO-negative and positively selected for CCR7, excluded terminally differentiated effector memory CD45RA+ cells. The repertoire was sequenced with immunoSEQ multiplex PCR; TCRdb's copy has only in-frame clones and lacks some. The profile shows 750,000 to 1,000,000 clones, over 90% of them singletons. The sample consisted of naive CD8+ T cells sorted from blood. All receptors come from a man younger than 40 in good health.

In its sample, this clone was seen once. The CDR3 is CASSLVPGWETQYF. The CDR3 coding sequence is TGTGCCAGCAGCTTAGTACCCGGATGGGAGACCCAGTACTTC. The chain links TRBV7-9 to TRBJ2-5; D remains unclear. The germline V gene has CDR1 SEHNR and CDR2 FQNEAQ (reference sequence). Between the trimmed V and J ends, which lost 1 base and 5 bases, there was a span of 11 bases. The CDR3 consists of 14 residues.

This clone is a singleton in its sample. The genes are TRBV19 and TRBJ2-1, with D perhaps being TRBD1 or TRBD2 (5 bases each). Germline values: CDR1 LNHDA, CDR2 SQIVND (reference sequence). This CDR3 contains 14 residues. V was trimmed by 3 bases and J by 6 bases, leaving 12 bases between them. For the CDR3, the DNA is TGTGCCAGTAGTATTATGACGGGGCGCAATGAGCAGTTCTTC. Protein: CASSIMTGRNEQFF.

The chain has TRBV7-6 and TRBJ2-3; D unresolved. The CDR3 loop spans 15 amino acids. V lost 4 bases and J 3 bases, leaving 14 bases between the germline ends. Germline CDR1 reads SGHVS; CDR2 reads FNYEAQ. As DNA, the CDR3 is TGTGCCAGCAGCTCTTCCCTCGGCAGGACAGATACGCAGTATTTT. Translation: CASSSSLGRTDTQYF.

This clone has more than one count but fewer than ten. This chain connects TRBV2 to TRBJ1-1; D uncertain. This CDR3 contains 13 residues. CDR1 SNHLY and CDR2 FYNNEI come from the germline V gene. V lost 6 bases, J lost 7 bases, and 15 bases lay in between. DNA of the CDR3: TGTGCCAGCAGGTACCACTTAGGGCTTGAAGCTTTCTTT. Translation gives CASRYHLGLEAFF.

This chain joins TRBV5-1 and TRBJ2-3; TRBD2 might be the D (6 bases). Germline V lookup: CDR1 SGHRS, CDR2 YFSETQ. CDR3 size: 15 residues. Trimming stripped 1 base from V and 4 bases from J, with 13 bases between. The CDR3 DNA is TGCGCCAGCAGCTTGATCGGCAGGGAGGCAGATACGCAGTATTTT. Translated: CASSLIGREADTQYF.

CDR3 region: CASSLTETTNEKLFF. The CDR3, as DNA: TGTGCCAGCAGTTTAACAGAAACAACTAATGAAAAACTGTTTTTT. The chain links TRBV28 to TRBJ1-4; no clear D. Trimming removed 2 bases at V and 0 bases at J, with 7 bases between. CDR1 and CDR2 from the germline V gene are MDHEN and SYDVKM. CDR3 length: 15 amino acids.

Remarks on this clone: This same CDR3 is encoded by further DNA sequences in the sample. The V gene is TRBV28, the J gene TRBJ2-7; the D is unclear. The CDR3 runs to 12 residues. V lost 3 bases, J lost 3 bases, and 6 bases lay in between. Germline CDR1 reads MDHEN; CDR2 reads SYDVKM. The CDR3, as DNA: TGTGCCAGCAGTTTCAAAGGCTACGAGCAGTACTTC. Translation: CASSFKGYEQYF.

The genes are TRBV27 and TRBJ2-7; D gene unclear. Germline V gives CDR1 MNHEY, CDR2 SMNVEV (reference sequence). This CDR3 is 13 amino acids long. Trimming removed 0 bases from V and 3 bases from J, with 6 bases in between. The CDR3 loop is CASSLSLNYEQYF. The CDR3 DNA follows: TGTGCCAGCAGTTTATCGTTGAACTACGAGCAGTACTTC.

This sequence joins TRBV18 and TRBJ2-4; the D gene is possibly TRBD1 (6 bases). The ends were cut back, 6 bases at V and 7 bases at J, with 10 bases in the middle. The CDR3 contains 12 residues. From germline, CDR1 is KGHSH and CDR2 LQKENI. Here the CDR3 DNA reads TGTGCCAGCTCTGGACAGAATAACATTCAGTACTTC. Its translation: CASSGQNNIQYF.

The gene calls are TRBV2 and TRBJ1-2; 8 bases map to TRBD1. V shed 7 bases, J shed 7 bases, and the junction held 17 bases outside the gene matches. The CDR3 covers 16 residues. CDR1 SNHLY and CDR2 FYNNEI come from the germline V gene. For the CDR3, the DNA is TGTGCCAGCAAGATCAGCTGGACAGGGTATACGTTTGGCTACACCTTC. Its translation: CASKISWTGYTFGYTF. The entire variable domain, with the rest obtained from reference TRBV2 and TRBJ1-2, is as follows: EPEVTQTPSHQVTQMGQEVILRCVPISNHLYFYWYRQILGQKVEFLVSFYNNEISEKSEIFDDQFSVERPDGSNFTLKIRSTKLEDSAMYFCASKISWTGYTFGYTFGSGTRLTVV.